This entry features one TCR beta chain sequence. Its antigen is not known. PCR was performed using 60 Vbeta and 13 Jbeta primers. Produced via immunoSEQ multiplex PCR; TCRdb's table is partial and in-frame only. The sample records about 160,000 clones, around 64% being singletons. V was clipped by 1 base and J by 6 bases, with 19 bases between them. The CDR3 contains 16 residues. Germline assignment: CDR1 SGDLS and CDR2 YYNGEE. The data are from a study of cytomegalovirus exposure and HLA in healthy donors. Points from the study as a whole: For TCR beta chains, V- and J-gene trimming was later linked to a missense DCLRE1C variant. By a later analysis, the bulk of CMV-associated TCR beta chains appeared HLA-restricted. Likely technical artifact: a cluster of highly shared sequence variants.

This TCR was sampled from a woman aged 30 to 39 in good health and CMV-seronegative. Sample: PBMCs. The chain combines TRBV9 with TRBJ1-2; D is undetermined. The chain's CDR3 is CASSVYSVDYPDGYTF. The DNA for the CDR3 is TGTGCCAGCAGCGTATATAGCGTGGACTACCCGGATGGCTACACCTTC.